These T cell receptor beta chains were read from a single sample in a study of blood T cell repertoires in COVID-19. Sequencing was performed with immunoSEQ multiplex PCR; in TCRdb, only in-frame clones are kept and a portion is missing. The sample contains hundreds of thousands of clones, around 85% of which appear only once. The specimen was PBMCs or T cells enriched from blood (not recorded which). Every receptor here comes from a woman aged 40 to 50 who had recovered from COVID-19. CDR3s include the opening cysteine and the closing phenylalanine or tryptophan. Fields, in order: J gene, clone size, V gene, D gene, CDR3 length, CDR3 DNA, CDR3 protein. D genes are given only for firm matches. Expanded clones are given a class, and other clones once, few, many or no size at all.

J gene: TRBJ2-3
clone size: -
V gene: TRBV15
D gene: TRBD1
CDR3 length: 13
CDR3 DNA: TGTGCCACCATGACAGGGGCCACAGATACGCAGTATTTT
CDR3 protein: CATMTGATDTQYF

J gene: TRBJ2-7
clone size: -
V gene: TRBV4-1
D gene: TRBD2
CDR3 length: 19
CDR3 DNA: TGCGCCAGCAGCCAAGGTCGGGGACTAGCGGGCCCAAGGAGCTACGAGCAGTACTTC
CDR3 protein: CASSQGRGLAGPRSYEQYF

J gene: TRBJ1-6
clone size: -
V gene: TRBV10-3
D gene: -
CDR3 length: 14
CDR3 DNA: TGTGCCATCAGTGACGGGGTTTATAATTCACCCCTCCACTTT
CDR3 protein: CAISDGVYNSPLHF

J gene: TRBJ2-1
clone size: -
V gene: TRBV13
D gene: -
CDR3 length: 18
CDR3 DNA: TGTGCCAGCAGCTTAGGCTATCCAGGGCGCAGCTCCTACAATGAGCAGTTCTTC
CDR3 protein: CASSLGYPGRSSYNEQFF

J gene: TRBJ2-7
clone size: -
V gene: TRBV28
D gene: -
CDR3 length: 13
CDR3 DNA: TGTGCCAGCAGTTTACGTTCAGGGTTTGAGCAGTACTTC
CDR3 protein: CASSLRSGFEQYF

J gene: TRBJ2-7
clone size: -
V gene: TRBV28
D gene: -
CDR3 length: 13
CDR3 DNA: TGTGCCAGCAGCCGGACAAGATCCTACGAGCAGTACTTC
CDR3 protein: CASSRTRSYEQYF

J gene: TRBJ2-4
clone size: -
V gene: TRBV4-1
D gene: TRBD2
CDR3 length: 20
CDR3 DNA: TGCGCCAGCAGCCAAATATCTGGGACTAGCGGGAGTGGGGCCAAAAACATTCAGTACTTC
CDR3 protein: CASSQISGTSGSGAKNIQYF

J gene: TRBJ2-1
clone size: -
V gene: TRBV28
D gene: TRBD2
CDR3 length: 18
CDR3 DNA: TGTGCCAGCAGTTTATACCAGTTTCGGGAGGAAACCTACAATGAGCAGTTCTTC
CDR3 protein: CASSLYQFREETYNEQFF

J gene: TRBJ2-7
clone size: -
V gene: TRBV5-1
D gene: TRBD1
CDR3 length: 14
CDR3 DNA: TGCGCCAGCAGCAAGGGACAGGGGGCATACGAGCAGTACTTC
CDR3 protein: CASSKGQGAYEQYF

J gene: TRBJ2-7
clone size: -
V gene: TRBV3-1/TRBV3-2
D gene: TRBD2
CDR3 length: 20
CDR3 DNA: TGTGCCAGCAGCCAAGAGCGTCCAGGACTAGCGGGAACCTACTCCTACGAGCAGTACTTC
CDR3 protein: CASSQERPGLAGTYSYEQYF

J gene: TRBJ2-7
clone size: -
V gene: TRBV15
D gene: -
CDR3 length: 12
CDR3 DNA: TGTGCCACCAGCGGAGACGGTTACGAGCAGTACTTC
CDR3 protein: CATSGDGYEQYF

J gene: TRBJ2-3
clone size: -
V gene: TRBV27
D gene: -
CDR3 length: 14
CDR3 DNA: TGTGCCAGCAGTCCCCCCCGCGGGGCAGATACGCAGTATTTT
CDR3 protein: CASSPPRGADTQYF

J gene: TRBJ2-5
clone size: few
V gene: TRBV2
D gene: TRBD1
CDR3 length: 16
CDR3 DNA: TGTGCCAGCAGCGAGCCCGCGACAGGGGGGCAAGAGACCCAGTACTTC
CDR3 protein: CASSEPATGGQETQYF

J gene: TRBJ2-7
clone size: once
V gene: TRBV3-1/TRBV3-2
D gene: TRBD1
CDR3 length: 18
CDR3 DNA: TGTGCCAGCAGCCGCAGTCCGGTGGGACAGGGATTTTCCTACGAGCAGTACTTC
CDR3 protein: CASSRSPVGQGFSYEQYF

J gene: TRBJ1-4
clone size: -
V gene: TRBV6-5
D gene: -
CDR3 length: 14
CDR3 DNA: TGTGCCAGCAGTTTGGGAGGGGGAGGTGAAAAACTGTTTTTT
CDR3 protein: CASSLGGGGEKLFF

J gene: TRBJ1-2
clone size: few
V gene: TRBV20-1
D gene: TRBD1
CDR3 length: 16
CDR3 DNA: TGCAGTGCTAGTCTTACCAGGGGGTATTCTAACTATGGCTACACCTTC
CDR3 protein: CSASLTRGYSNYGYTF

J gene: TRBJ2-7
clone size: once
V gene: TRBV24-1
D gene: TRBD2
CDR3 length: 16
CDR3 DNA: TGTGCCACCAGTGATTCGACTAGCGGGAGCCATGACGAGCAGTACTTC
CDR3 protein: CATSDSTSGSHDEQYF

J gene: TRBJ2-2
clone size: once
V gene: TRBV7-2
D gene: -
CDR3 length: 15
CDR3 DNA: TGTGCCAGCAGCTTAGCGGGAGTGGGGACCGGGGAGCTGTTTTTT
CDR3 protein: CASSLAGVGTGELFF

J gene: TRBJ2-1
clone size: -
V gene: TRBV28
D gene: -
CDR3 length: 13
CDR3 DNA: TGTGCCAGCAGTTTCTACTACCCAGAGGAGCAGTTCTTC
CDR3 protein: CASSFYYPEEQFF

J gene: TRBJ1-6
clone size: -
V gene: TRBV12-3/TRBV12-4
D gene: -
CDR3 length: 12
CDR3 DNA: TGTGCCAGCAGACGCAGGGAAACACCCCTCCACTTT
CDR3 protein: CASRRRETPLHF

J gene: TRBJ1-5
clone size: few
V gene: TRBV6-1
D gene: -
CDR3 length: 14
CDR3 DNA: TGTGCCAGCAGTGAATCCCCCTTGTTGCAGCCCCAGCATTTT
CDR3 protein: CASSESPLLQPQHF

J gene: TRBJ2-7
clone size: -
V gene: TRBV27
D gene: -
CDR3 length: 13
CDR3 DNA: TGTGCCAGCAGGGGGGGGGACAAATACGAGCAGTACTTC
CDR3 protein: CASRGGDKYEQYF

J gene: TRBJ2-3
clone size: -
V gene: TRBV10-2
D gene: TRBD2
CDR3 length: 16
CDR3 DNA: TGCGCCAGCAGCGGGAGCGGGAGGGCAGGGACAGATACGCAGTATTTT
CDR3 protein: CASSGSGRAGTDTQYF

J gene: TRBJ1-5
clone size: -
V gene: TRBV28
D gene: -
CDR3 length: 14
CDR3 DNA: TGTGCCAGCAGTAGCCCAGGTTTCAATCAGCCCCAGCATTTT
CDR3 protein: CASSSPGFNQPQHF

J gene: TRBJ2-2
clone size: -
V gene: TRBV18
D gene: -
CDR3 length: 16
CDR3 DNA: TGTGCCAGCTCCGTGGCCTCGACACAGACCACCGGGGAGCTGTTTTTT
CDR3 protein: CASSVASTQTTGELFF

J gene: TRBJ2-7
clone size: -
V gene: TRBV25-1
D gene: -
CDR3 length: 16
CDR3 DNA: TGTGCCAGCAGTGCAGAGTTCGGGACTGGCCTCTACGAGCAGTACTTC
CDR3 protein: CASSAEFGTGLYEQYF

J gene: TRBJ2-5
clone size: -
V gene: TRBV6-6
D gene: TRBD2
CDR3 length: 13
CDR3 DNA: TGTGCCAGCACCTGGACTAGGGTAGAGACCCAGTACTTC
CDR3 protein: CASTWTRVETQYF

J gene: TRBJ1-6
clone size: -
V gene: TRBV10-3
D gene: -
CDR3 length: 14
CDR3 DNA: TGTGCCATCAGTGAGGGACGAGGGAATTCACCCCTCCACTTT
CDR3 protein: CAISEGRGNSPLHF

J gene: TRBJ2-7
clone size: few
V gene: TRBV19
D gene: TRBD1
CDR3 length: 15
CDR3 DNA: TGTGCCAGTAGTATAAGGTCAGGGGGCATCTACGAGCAGTACTTC
CDR3 protein: CASSIRSGGIYEQYF

J gene: TRBJ2-7
clone size: -
V gene: TRBV7-9
D gene: -
CDR3 length: 14
CDR3 DNA: TGTGCCAGCAGCGACCGGGACTGGTCCGTCGAGCAGTACTTC
CDR3 protein: CASSDRDWSVEQYF

J gene: TRBJ2-5
clone size: -
V gene: TRBV27
D gene: -
CDR3 length: 13
CDR3 DNA: TGTGCCAGCAGTCTGGGGGCTAGTGAGACCCAGTACTTC
CDR3 protein: CASSLGASETQYF